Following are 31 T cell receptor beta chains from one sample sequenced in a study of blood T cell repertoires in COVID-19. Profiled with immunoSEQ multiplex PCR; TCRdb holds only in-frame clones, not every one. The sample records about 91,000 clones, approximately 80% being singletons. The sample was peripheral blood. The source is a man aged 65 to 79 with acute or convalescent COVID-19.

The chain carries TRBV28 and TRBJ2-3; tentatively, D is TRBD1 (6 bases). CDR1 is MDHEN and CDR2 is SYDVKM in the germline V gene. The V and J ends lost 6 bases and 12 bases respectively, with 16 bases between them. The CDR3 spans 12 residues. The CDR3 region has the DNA TGTGCCAGCAGGCCCACCGGGACAAGACAGTATTTT. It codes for CASRPTGTRQYF.

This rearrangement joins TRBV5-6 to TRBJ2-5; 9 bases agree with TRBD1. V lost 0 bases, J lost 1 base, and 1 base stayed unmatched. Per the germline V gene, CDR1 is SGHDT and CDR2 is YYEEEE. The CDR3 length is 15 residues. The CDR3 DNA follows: TGTGCCAGCAGCTTGGACAGGGGGCCCCAAGAGACCCAGTACTTC. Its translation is CASSLDRGPQETQYF.

CDR3 in amino acids: CATSARLGGSSNQPQHF. The CDR3 DNA is TGTGCCACCAGCGCTCGGCTTGGGGGGTCTAGCAATCAGCCCCAGCATTTT. The chain recombines TRBV15 with TRBJ1-5; D possibly corresponds to TRBD1 (5 bases). V was cut by 5 bases and J by 0 bases, with 17 bases left in between. There are 17 residues in the CDR3. Germline CDR1 reads LNHNV; CDR2 reads YYDKDF (reference sequence).

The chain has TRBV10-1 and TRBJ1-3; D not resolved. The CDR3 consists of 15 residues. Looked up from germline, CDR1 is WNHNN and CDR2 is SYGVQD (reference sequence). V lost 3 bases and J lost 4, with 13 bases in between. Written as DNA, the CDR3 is TGCGCCAGCAGTGATGGCTCGTCAGGAGGAAACACCATATATTTT. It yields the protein CASSDGSSGGNTIYF.

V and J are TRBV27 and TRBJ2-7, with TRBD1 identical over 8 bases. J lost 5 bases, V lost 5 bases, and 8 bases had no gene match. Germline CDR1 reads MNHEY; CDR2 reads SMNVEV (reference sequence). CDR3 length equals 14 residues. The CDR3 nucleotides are TGTGCCAGCAGTCCCCGACAGGGGAGCCACGAGCAGTACGTC. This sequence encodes CASSPRQGSHEQYV.

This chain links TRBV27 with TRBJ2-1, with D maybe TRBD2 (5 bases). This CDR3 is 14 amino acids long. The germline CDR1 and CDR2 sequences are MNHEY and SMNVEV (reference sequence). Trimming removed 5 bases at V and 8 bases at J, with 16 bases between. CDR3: CASSDILSGDEQFF. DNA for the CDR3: TGTGCCAGCAGTGACATTTTAAGCGGCGATGAGCAGTTCTTC.

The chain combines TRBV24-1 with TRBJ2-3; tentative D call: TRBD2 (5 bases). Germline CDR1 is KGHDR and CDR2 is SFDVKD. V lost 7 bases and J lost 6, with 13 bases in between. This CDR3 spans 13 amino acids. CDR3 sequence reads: CATSREFWDTQYF. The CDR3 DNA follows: TGTGCCACCAGCCGGGAATTTTGGGATACGCAGTATTTT.

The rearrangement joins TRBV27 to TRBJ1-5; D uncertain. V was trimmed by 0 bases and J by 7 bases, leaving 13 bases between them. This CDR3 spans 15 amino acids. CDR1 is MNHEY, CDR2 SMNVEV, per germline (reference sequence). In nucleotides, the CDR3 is TGTGCCAGCAGTTTATCTCCCCCTGGCGGACAGCCCCAGCATTTT. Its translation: CASSLSPPGGQPQHF.

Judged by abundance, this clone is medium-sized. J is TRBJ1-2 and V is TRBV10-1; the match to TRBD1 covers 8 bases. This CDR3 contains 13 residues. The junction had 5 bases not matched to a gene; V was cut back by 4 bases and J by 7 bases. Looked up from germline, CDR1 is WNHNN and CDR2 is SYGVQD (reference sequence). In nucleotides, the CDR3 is TGCGCCAGCAGTGCGACAGGGGAACGTGGCTACACCTTC. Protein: CASSATGERGYTF.

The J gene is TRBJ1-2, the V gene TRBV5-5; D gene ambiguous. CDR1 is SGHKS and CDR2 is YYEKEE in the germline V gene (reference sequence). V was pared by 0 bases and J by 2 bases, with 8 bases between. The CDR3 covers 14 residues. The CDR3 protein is CASSLGGANYGYTF. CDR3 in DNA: TGTGCCAGCAGCTTGGGGGGAGCCAACTATGGCTACACCTTC. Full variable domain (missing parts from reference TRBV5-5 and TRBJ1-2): DAGVTQSPTHLIKTRGQQVTLRCSPISGHKSVSWYQQVLGQGPQFIFQYYEKEERGRGNFPDRFSARQFPNYSSELNVNALLLGDSALYLCASSLGGANYGYTFGSGTRLTVV.

DNA of the CDR3: TGTGCCAGCAGCTTTGAGACTCCGAACACCGGGGAGCTGTTTTTT. It codes for CASSFETPNTGELFF. The rearrangement joins TRBV7-8 to TRBJ2-2; D remains ambiguous. V was pared by 3 bases and J by 0 bases, with 8 bases between. The germline V gene has CDR1 SGHVS and CDR2 FQNEAQ. This CDR3 has 15 residues.

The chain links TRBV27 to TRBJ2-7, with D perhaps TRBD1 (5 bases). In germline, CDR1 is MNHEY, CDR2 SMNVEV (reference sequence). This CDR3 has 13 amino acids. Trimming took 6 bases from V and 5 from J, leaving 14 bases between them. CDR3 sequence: CASRGRALDEQYF. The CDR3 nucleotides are TGTGCCAGCAGAGGCAGGGCATTAGACGAGCAGTACTTC.

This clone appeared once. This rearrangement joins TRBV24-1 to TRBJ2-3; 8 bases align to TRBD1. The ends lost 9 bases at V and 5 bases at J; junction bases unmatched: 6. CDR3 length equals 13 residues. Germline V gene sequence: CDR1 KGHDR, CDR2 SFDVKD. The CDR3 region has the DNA TGTGCCACCGGGACAGGTGCAGGAGATACGCAGTATTTT. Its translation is CATGTGAGDTQYF.

Written as DNA, the CDR3 is TGTGCCAGCAGCCGGAGGACTAGCGGGGACTCCTACAATGAGCAGTTCTTC. The encoded protein is CASSRRTSGDSYNEQFF. This chain connects TRBV3-1 (or the pseudogene TRBV3-2) to TRBJ2-1; 12 nucleotides match TRBD2. The CDR3 is 17 residues long. Germline V gene data show CDR1 as LGHDT and CDR2 as YNNKEL (reference sequence). With 4 bases clipped from V and 0 bases from J, the junction kept 4 bases outside the gene matches.

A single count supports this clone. CDR3 protein: CATEGRSSYEQYV. The CDR3 region has the DNA TGTGCCACCGAGGGTCGGAGCTCCTACGAGCAGTACGTC. This chain connects TRBV21-1 to TRBJ2-7; the table's D call TRBD2 went unverified against the DNA. TRBV21-1 is listed as a pseudogene. The CDR3 covers 13 residues.

This chain's CDR3 is CASSQSGSTDTQYF. The DNA of the CDR3 is TGTGCCAGCAGCCAATCCGGGTCCACAGATACGCAGTATTTT. The V and J genes are TRBV7-2 and TRBJ2-3; D is unresolved. CDR3 length: 14 residues. Germline CDR1 is SGHTA and CDR2 is FQGNSA. V shed 5 bases and J shed 2 bases, with 11 bases lying between them.

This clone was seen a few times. CDR3 sequence: CASSGTGSSYNEQFF. The CDR3 nucleotides are TGTGCCAGCAGCGGTACGGGGAGCTCCTACAATGAGCAGTTCTTC. J is TRBJ2-1 and V is TRBV5-6; D perhaps matches TRBD2 (5 bases). The CDR3 totals 15 residues. The V gene's germline CDR1 is SGHDT and CDR2 YYEEEE. With 4 bases removed from V and 0 bases from J, the gap between germline ends came to 11 bases.

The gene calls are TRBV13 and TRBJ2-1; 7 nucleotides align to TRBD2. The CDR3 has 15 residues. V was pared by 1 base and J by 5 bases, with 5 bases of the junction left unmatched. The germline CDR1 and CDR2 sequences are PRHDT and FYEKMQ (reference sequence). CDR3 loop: CASSLVPSGHNEQFF. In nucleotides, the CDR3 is TGTGCCAGCAGCTTAGTCCCTAGCGGCCACAATGAGCAGTTCTTC.

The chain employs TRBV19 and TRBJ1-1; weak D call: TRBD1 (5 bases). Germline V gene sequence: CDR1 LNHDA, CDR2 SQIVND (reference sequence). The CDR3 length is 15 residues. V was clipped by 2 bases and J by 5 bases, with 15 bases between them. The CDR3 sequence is CASSIWGISITEAFF. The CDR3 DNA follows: TGTGCCAGTAGTATATGGGGCATAAGTATAACTGAAGCTTTCTTT.

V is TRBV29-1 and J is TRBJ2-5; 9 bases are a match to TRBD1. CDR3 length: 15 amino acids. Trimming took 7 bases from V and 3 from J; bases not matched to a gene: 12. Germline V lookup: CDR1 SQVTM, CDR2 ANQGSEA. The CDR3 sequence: CSAMTPGQGEETQYF. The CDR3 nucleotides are TGCAGCGCGATGACGCCGGGACAGGGAGAAGAGACCCAGTACTTC.

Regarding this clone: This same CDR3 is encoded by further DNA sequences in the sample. The CDR3 nucleotides read TGTGCCAGCAGTTACTCGAGCGAGCAGTTCTTC. Protein sequence: CASSYSSEQFF. This chain joins TRBV6-5 and TRBJ2-1, with D uncertain. V shed 0 bases and J shed 10 bases, with 4 bases lying between them. The germline CDR1 and CDR2 sequences are MNHEY and SVGAGI. The CDR3 is made up of 11 amino acids.

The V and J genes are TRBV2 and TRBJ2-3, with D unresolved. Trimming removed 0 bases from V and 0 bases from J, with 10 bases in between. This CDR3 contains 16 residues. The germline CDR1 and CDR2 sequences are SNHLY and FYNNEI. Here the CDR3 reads CASSEAERSSTDTQYF. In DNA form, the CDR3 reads TGTGCCAGCAGTGAAGCGGAGCGATCTAGCACAGATACGCAGTATTTT.

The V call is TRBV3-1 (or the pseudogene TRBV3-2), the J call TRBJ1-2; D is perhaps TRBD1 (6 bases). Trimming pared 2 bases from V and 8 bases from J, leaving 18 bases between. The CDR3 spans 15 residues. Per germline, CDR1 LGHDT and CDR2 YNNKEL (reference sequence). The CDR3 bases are TGTGCCAGCAGCCAAAGAGGAATCACAGGGAACGGCTACACCTTC. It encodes CASSQRGITGNGYTF.

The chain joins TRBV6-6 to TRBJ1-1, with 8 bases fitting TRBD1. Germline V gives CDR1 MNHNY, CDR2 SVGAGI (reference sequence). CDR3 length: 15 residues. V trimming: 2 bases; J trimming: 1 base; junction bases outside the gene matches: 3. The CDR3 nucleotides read TGTGCCAGCAGTTACCCGGGACAGGAGAACACTGAAGCTTTCTTT. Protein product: CASSYPGQENTEAFF.

The CDR3 is CASSALAGVTANTGELFF. The CDR3 DNA reads as TGTGCCAGCAGTGCGTTAGCGGGGGTCACCGCGAACACCGGGGAGCTGTTTTTT. The genes are TRBV28 and TRBJ2-2; 9 positions agree with TRBD2. V shed 5 bases, J shed 0 bases, and the junction held 10 bases outside the gene matches. The CDR3 covers 18 residues. Germline values: CDR1 MDHEN, CDR2 SYDVKM.

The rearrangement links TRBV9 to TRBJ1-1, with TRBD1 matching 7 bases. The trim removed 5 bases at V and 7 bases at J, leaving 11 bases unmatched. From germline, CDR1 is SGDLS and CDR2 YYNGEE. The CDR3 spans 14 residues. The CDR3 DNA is TGTGCCAGCAGTAAAAGGGACAGAACTTTTGAAGCTTTCTTT. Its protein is CASSKRDRTFEAFF.

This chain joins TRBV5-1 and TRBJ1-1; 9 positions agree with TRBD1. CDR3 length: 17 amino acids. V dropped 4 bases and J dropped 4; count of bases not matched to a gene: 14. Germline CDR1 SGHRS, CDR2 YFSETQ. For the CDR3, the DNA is TGCGCCAGCAGCCACGGTGGACAGGGGTTTGGGGGCACTGAAGCTTTCTTT. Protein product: CASSHGGQGFGGTEAFF.

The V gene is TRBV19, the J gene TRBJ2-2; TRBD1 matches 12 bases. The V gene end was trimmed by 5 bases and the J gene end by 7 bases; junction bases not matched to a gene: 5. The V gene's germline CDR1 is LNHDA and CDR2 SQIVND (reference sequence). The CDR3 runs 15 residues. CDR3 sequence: CASSGDRGQIGELFF. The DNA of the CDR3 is TGTGCCAGTAGTGGGGACAGGGGGCAGATCGGGGAGCTGTTTTTT.

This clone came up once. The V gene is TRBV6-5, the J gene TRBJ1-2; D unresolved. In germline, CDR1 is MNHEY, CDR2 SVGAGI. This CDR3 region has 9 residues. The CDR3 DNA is TGTACTGTTAGTAGTGGCTACACCTTC. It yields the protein CTVSSGYTF.

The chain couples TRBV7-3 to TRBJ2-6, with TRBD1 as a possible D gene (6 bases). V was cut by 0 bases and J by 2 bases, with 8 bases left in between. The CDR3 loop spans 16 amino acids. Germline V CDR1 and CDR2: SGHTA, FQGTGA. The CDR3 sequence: CASSLTGGAGANVLTF. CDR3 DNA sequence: TGTGCCAGCAGCTTAACTGGGGGCGCTGGGGCCAACGTCCTGACTTTC.

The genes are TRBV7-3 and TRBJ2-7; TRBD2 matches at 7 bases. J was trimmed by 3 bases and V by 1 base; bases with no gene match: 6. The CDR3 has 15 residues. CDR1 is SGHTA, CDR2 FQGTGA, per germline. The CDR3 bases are TGTGCCAGCAGCTTAATTGTAGCGGGCGACTACGAGCAGTACTTC. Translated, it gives CASSLIVAGDYEQYF.